This T cell receptor beta chain was recovered during a study of shared clonotypes between healthy human individuals. About the research overall: Each donor had three CD4 naive, three CD4 memory, two CD8 naive and one CD8 memory plate.

The CDR3 covers 11 residues. V lost 10 bases to trimming and J lost 3 bases, with 10 bases between them. The germline V gene encodes CDR1 ENHRY and CDR2 SYGVKD. Study-level findings and limits: Across subsets, estimated richness was generally greater for naive than for memory populations.

Healthy and HIV-negative, the adult donors had no recent acute infections or vaccinations. The assay ran at deep level. The assay was immunoSEQ multiplex PCR, and TCRdb's table has in-frame clones only and misses some. The sample includes about 980,000 clones, around 80% of them seen just once. This clone was detected only once. Its antigen is as yet unknown. The TCR originated in a man younger than 35 in good health. The J gene is TRBJ2-7, the V gene TRBV10-3; D is uncertain. The sequenced sample was memory CD4+ T cells sorted from blood. Subset noted: CD45RA-negative fraction. The DNA of the CDR3 is TGTGCCACCAGCGATTACTACGAGCAGTACTTC. Translating gives CATSDYYEQYF.